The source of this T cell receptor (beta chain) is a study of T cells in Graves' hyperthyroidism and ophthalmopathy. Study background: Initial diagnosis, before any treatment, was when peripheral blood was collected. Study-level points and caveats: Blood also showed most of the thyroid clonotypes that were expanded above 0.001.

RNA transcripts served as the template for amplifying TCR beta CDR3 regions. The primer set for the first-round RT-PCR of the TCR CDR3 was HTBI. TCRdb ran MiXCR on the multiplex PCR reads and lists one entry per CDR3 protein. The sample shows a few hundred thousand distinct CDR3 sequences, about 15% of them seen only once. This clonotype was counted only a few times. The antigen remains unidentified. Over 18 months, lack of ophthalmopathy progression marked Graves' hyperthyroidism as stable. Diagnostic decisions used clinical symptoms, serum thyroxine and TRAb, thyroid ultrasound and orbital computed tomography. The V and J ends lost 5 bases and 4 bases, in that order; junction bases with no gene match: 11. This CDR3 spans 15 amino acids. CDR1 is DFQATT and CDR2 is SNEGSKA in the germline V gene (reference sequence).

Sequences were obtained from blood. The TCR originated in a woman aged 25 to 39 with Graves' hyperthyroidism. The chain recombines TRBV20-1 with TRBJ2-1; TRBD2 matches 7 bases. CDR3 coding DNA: TGCAGTGCTGTTATACTAGCGAGAACTTACAATGAGCAGTTCTTC. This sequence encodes CSAVILARTYNEQFF.